These T cell receptor beta chains were read from a single sample in a study of cytomegalovirus exposure and HLA in healthy donors. Data came from immunoSEQ multiplex PCR; TCRdb stores just in-frame clones and leaves some out. The sample lists 250,000 or so clones, around 81% seen once, with under 8% in the top ten. The sequenced sample was PBMCs. Source of these receptors: a woman aged 60-75 years in good health and CMV-seropositive. CDR3s include the opening cysteine and the closing phenylalanine or tryptophan. A D gene is named only where the DNA matches it firmly.

d_gene	v_gene	j_gene	CDR3nt	CDR3aa
NA	TRBV7-9	TRBJ1-5	TGTGCCAGCAGCCAGGCAGGGTCGCGGTACCAGCCCCAGCATTTT	CASSQAGSRYQPQHF
TRBD2	TRBV7-9	TRBJ2-1	TGTGCCAGCAGCTCAGCGGGAGGGGGTTACAATGAGCAGTTCTTC	CASSSAGGGYNEQFF
NA	TRBV11-2	TRBJ1-2	TGTGCCAGCAGCTTCGGCGGGGGCTACACCTTC	CASSFGGGYTF
TRBD1	TRBV4-1	TRBJ1-5	TGCGCCAGCAGCCAAGCCGGGACAGGGGTGGGGTATAGCAATCAGCCCCAGCATTTT	CASSQAGTGVGYSNQPQHF
TRBD2	TRBV7-3	TRBJ2-5	TGTGCCAGCAGCTTAACGGGGGGGGTTGAGGTCCAAGAGACCCAGTACTTC	CASSLTGGVEVQETQYF
NA	TRBV28	TRBJ1-2	TGTGCCAGCAGTTTAAACAGTTACTATGGCTACACCTTC	CASSLNSYYGYTF
NA	TRBV2	TRBJ1-4	TGTGCCAGCAGTGAAGGGGGCAGATGGGGTGAAAAACTGTTTTTT	CASSEGGRWGEKLFF
TRBD2	TRBV5-4	TRBJ2-7	TGTGCCAGCAGCTTGGGGGCATCGGGGACTAGCGGGGGCGAGCAGTACTTC	CASSLGASGTSGGEQYF
NA	TRBV21-1	TRBJ1-4	TGTGCCAGCAGCCCTGGGACAGGGCTTTTTTTTGCAACTAATGAAAAACTGTTTTTT	CASSPGTGLFFATNEKLFF
TRBD2	TRBV7-3	TRBJ2-2	TGTGCCAGCAGCTCAAGTCGAGCGGGATCCTTCAACACCGGGGAGCTGTTTTTT	CASSSSRAGSFNTGELFF
NA	TRBV12-5	TRBJ1-3	TGTGCTAGTGCCCCAACAGGGTCTGGAAACACCATATATTTT	CASAPTGSGNTIYF
TRBD2	TRBV5-1	TRBJ2-3	TGCGCCAGCCTTGTATCGGGAGGGCGCACAGATACGCAGTATTTT	CASLVSGGRTDTQYF
NA	TRBV5-1	TRBJ1-1	TGCGCCAGCAGCCCGACCGCCGGGGTGAACACTGAAGCTTTCTTT	CASSPTAGVNTEAFF
NA	TRBV5-4	TRBJ2-7	TGTGCCAGCAGCTTCCGGGACAACACCTACGAGCAGTACTTC	CASSFRDNTYEQYF
TRBD1	TRBV5-1	TRBJ1-4	TGCGCCAGCAGTGACTGGGGACAGGGAGGGGAAAAACTGTTTTTT	CASSDWGQGGEKLFF
TRBD2	TRBV11-2	TRBJ2-5	TGTGCCAGCAGCTTCGTGGGACTACCGCTGAGATCCCAGTACTTC	CASSFVGLPLRSQYF